This is a list of T cell receptor beta chains from one sample in a study of blood T cell repertoires in COVID-19. TCRdb's copy holds only in-frame clones and misses some; the assay was immunoSEQ multiplex PCR. The data show fewer than 300,000 clones, 90% to 95% seen once. Sequences were obtained from peripheral blood. The receptors originated from a woman aged 25 to 39 with COVID-19, enrolled during active disease. CDR3s include the opening cysteine and the closing phenylalanine or tryptophan. A D gene is named only where the DNA matches it firmly. Clone size appears in some rows only: once, few, many, or a class for an expanded clone.

clone size | D gene | J gene | V gene | CDR3 protein | CDR3 DNA
- | - | TRBJ1-1 | TRBV5-1 | CASSLDPGRTEAFF | TGCGCCAGCAGCTTGGATCCGGGAAGAACTGAAGCTTTCTTT
- | - | TRBJ1-5 | TRBV27 | CASSLAGYSNQPQHF | TGTGCCAGCAGTTTAGCGGGTTATAGCAATCAGCCCCAGCATTTT
- | TRBD2 | TRBJ2-1 | TRBV7-2 | CASSSPGLAGTNEQFF | TGTGCCAGCAGCTCCCCGGGACTAGCGGGGACCAATGAGCAGTTCTTC
- | - | TRBJ2-5 | TRBV11-2 | CASSLEVSDVTQYF | TGTGCCAGCAGCTTAGAAGTTAGCGACGTGACCCAGTACTTC
- | TRBD1 | TRBJ2-7 | TRBV3-1/TRBV3-2 | CASSSDTGTGVLYEQYF | TGTGCCAGCAGCTCAGACACCGGGACAGGGGTGCTCTACGAGCAGTACTTC
few | TRBD2 | TRBJ2-2 | TRBV19 | CASSKRTSVQTGELFF | TGTGCCAGTAGTAAACGGACTAGCGTGCAGACCGGGGAGCTGTTTTTT
- | - | TRBJ1-6 | TRBV7-3 | CASSLTGREDSPLHF | TGTGCCAGCAGCTTAACGGGCAGGGAGGATTCACCCCTCCACTTT
- | TRBD2 | TRBJ2-5 | TRBV10-1 | CASSAGTKETQYF | TGCGCCAGCAGTGCCGGGACTAAAGAGACCCAGTACTTC
- | TRBD2 | TRBJ2-2 | TRBV5-1 | CASSLAGLEGGELFF | TGCGCCAGCAGCCTCGCGGGACTAGAGGGCGGGGAGCTGTTTTTT
- | - | TRBJ1-4 | TRBV12-3/TRBV12-4 | CASSQATEKLFF | TGTGCCAGCAGCCAGGCGACTGAAAAACTGTTTTTT
- | - | TRBJ2-1 | TRBV27 | CASSPTITEGYNEQFF | TGTGCCAGCAGTCCGACTATCACGGAGGGCTACAATGAGCAGTTCTTC
once | - | TRBJ2-3 | TRBV11-2 | CASSLRGAETDTQYF | TGTGCCAGCAGCTTAAGAGGCGCCGAAACAGATACGCAGTATTTT
- | TRBD1 | TRBJ2-7 | TRBV5-1 | CASSSDREGKREQYF | TGCGCCAGCAGCTCCGACAGGGAAGGTAAGCGGGAGCAGTACTTC
- | - | TRBJ2-3 | TRBV27 | CASKLEAITDTQYF | TGTGCCAGCAAATTGGAGGCTATCACAGATACGCAGTATTTT
- | TRBD1 | TRBJ1-6 | TRBV10-2 | CASTSRGEGSPLHF | TGCGCCAGCACTTCCAGGGGGGAAGGGTCACCCCTCCACTTT
- | - | TRBJ1-6 | TRBV19 | CASSLPLQGPLHF | TGTGCCAGTAGTCTCCCGTTACAGGGACCCCTCCACTTT
- | - | TRBJ1-1 | TRBV11-2 | CASSLSQGYGGTEAFF | TGTGCCAGCAGCTTAAGTCAAGGGTACGGAGGCACTGAAGCTTTCTTT
few | TRBD2 | TRBJ2-2 | TRBV12-5 | CASGLGPTSAGELFF | TGTGCTAGTGGTTTGGGGCCTACTAGCGCCGGGGAGCTGTTTTTT
- | - | TRBJ1-1 | TRBV29-1 | CSAAGRGGTEAFF | TGCAGCGCTGCAGGCAGGGGTGGCACTGAAGCTTTCTTT
- | - | TRBJ2-7 | TRBV27 | CASSLSLASEQYF | TGTGCCAGCAGTTTAAGCCTAGCGAGCGAGCAGTACTTC
- | TRBD2 | TRBJ2-7 | TRBV4-1 | CASSPTWTSGKDEQYF | TGCGCCAGCAGCCCAACCTGGACTAGCGGGAAGGACGAGCAGTACTTC
- | TRBD1 | TRBJ2-7 | TRBV30 | CACTGTGINEQYF | TGTGCCTGCACCGGGACAGGGATAAACGAGCAGTACTTC
- | - | TRBJ1-5 | TRBV7-2 | CASSFSVNQPQHF | TGTGCCAGCAGCTTCTCGGTTAATCAGCCCCAGCATTTT
- | TRBD2 | TRBJ2-7 | TRBV7-9 | CASSLGTRGYEQYF | TGTGCCAGCAGCCTCGGGACTAGAGGCTACGAGCAGTACTTC
- | TRBD1 | TRBJ1-1 | TRBV5-4 | CASSLRGRRTEAFF | TGTGCCAGCAGCTTGAGGGGGCGCAGGACTGAAGCTTTCTTT
once | - | TRBJ1-2 | TRBV5-6 | CASSPDSRYGYTF | TGTGCCAGCAGCCCGGACAGCCGCTATGGCTACACCTTC
- | - | TRBJ1-6 | TRBV19 | CASSPGTLGNSPLHF | TGTGCCAGTAGTCCCGGGACTCTTGGGAATTCACCCCTCCACTTT
- | TRBD1 | TRBJ2-1 | TRBV7-2 | CASSSRTGGNEQFF | TGTGCCAGCAGCTCAAGGACAGGGGGCAATGAGCAGTTCTTC
- | - | TRBJ1-6 | TRBV27 | CASSLAGDNSPLHF | TGTGCCAGCAGTTTAGCCGGGGATAATTCACCCCTCCACTTT
- | - | TRBJ2-7 | TRBV7-9 | CASRTGSGSYEQYF | TGTGCCAGCAGGACGGGATCCGGGTCCTACGAGCAGTACTTC
- | TRBD1 | TRBJ1-4 | TRBV10-2 | CASSGGTENEKLFF | TGCGCCAGCAGTGGGGGGACAGAGAATGAAAAACTGTTTTTT
- | TRBD2 | TRBJ2-1 | TRBV13 | CASSLATSGTNYNEQFF | TGTGCCAGCAGCTTAGCGACTAGCGGGACCAACTACAATGAGCAGTTCTTC
- | TRBD2 | TRBJ2-1 | TRBV9 | CASSQLGEGDNEQFF | TGTGCCAGCAGCCAGCTGGGGGAGGGCGACAATGAGCAGTTCTTC
once | TRBD2 | TRBJ2-3 | TRBV5-4 | CASSLGVQAGPTPDTQYF | TGTGCCAGCAGCTTAGGGGTCCAAGCGGGACCTACTCCAGATACGCAGTATTTT
- | - | TRBJ2-2 | TRBV28 | CASTLTTGELFF | TGTGCCAGCACCCTAACCACCGGGGAGCTGTTTTTT
- | - | TRBJ2-3 | TRBV3-1/TRBV3-2 | CASSRRQGLAGTDTQYF | TGTGCCAGCAGCCGCCGCCAGGGGCTAGCCGGCACAGATACGCAGTATTTT
- | - | TRBJ1-3 | TRBV18 | CASSPIDSSGNTIYF | TGTGCCAGCTCACCAATAGATAGCTCTGGAAACACCATATATTTT
- | TRBD1 | TRBJ2-2 | TRBV27 | CASSIRQGVGGELFF | TGTGCCAGCAGTATAAGACAGGGAGTTGGCGGGGAGCTGTTTTTT
- | - | TRBJ2-7 | TRBV4-2 | CASSQLETSGQYF | TGTGCCAGCAGCCAACTTGAAACCTCCGGGCAGTACTTC
- | - | TRBJ1-6 | TRBV27 | CASSPGIHSPLHF | TGTGCCAGCAGCCCAGGTATTCATTCACCCCTCCACTTT
- | - | TRBJ2-3 | TRBV9 | CASSVGAAGSTDTQYF | TGTGCCAGCAGCGTAGGGGCAGCGGGTTCCACAGATACGCAGTATTTT
- | - | TRBJ2-1 | TRBV5-4 | CASSLRNEQFF | TGTGCCAGCAGCTTGCGGAATGAGCAGTTCTTC
- | - | TRBJ1-2 | TRBV25-1 | CATKGLVGYTF | TGTGCCACCAAGGGGTTGGTTGGCTACACCTTC
few | - | TRBJ1-6 | TRBV7-3 | CASSLSGLPDSPLHF | TGTGCCAGCAGCTTAAGTGGTCTCCCGGATTCACCCCTCCACTTT
- | TRBD1 | TRBJ2-7 | TRBV6-5 | CASRRTGARNEQYF | TGTGCCAGCAGGCGGACAGGGGCGCGCAACGAGCAGTACTTC
- | - | TRBJ1-1 | TRBV3-1/TRBV3-2 | CASHGINTEAFF | TGTGCCAGCCACGGGATTAACACTGAAGCTTTCTTT
once | - | TRBJ2-7 | TRBV9 | CASSGRESYEQYF | TGTGCCAGCAGCGGCAGGGAATCCTACGAGCAGTACTTC
few | - | TRBJ2-7 | TRBV19 | CASSIGQGSYEQYF | TGTGCCAGTAGTATAGGGCAGGGAAGCTACGAGCAGTACTTC
- | - | TRBJ1-5 | TRBV19 | CASSMEWGLGQPQHF | TGTGCCAGTAGTATGGAGTGGGGCTTGGGTCAGCCCCAGCATTTT
- | TRBD1 | TRBJ1-5 | TRBV7-2 | CASSLAPGGTGSNQPQHF | TGTGCCAGCAGCTTAGCCCCGGGAGGGACAGGGAGTAATCAGCCCCAGCATTTT
- | TRBD2 | TRBJ2-7 | TRBV30 | CAWSPRAGPSYEQYF | TGTGCCTGGAGTCCTCGAGCGGGGCCCTCCTACGAGCAGTACTTC
- | TRBD1 | TRBJ1-2 | TRBV29-1 | CSVEDDRGIYYGYTF | TGCAGCGTTGAAGACGACAGGGGGATATACTATGGCTACACCTTC
once | - | TRBJ1-1 | TRBV5-1 | CASSQQAVNTEAFF | TGCGCCAGCAGCCAACAGGCAGTGAACACTGAAGCTTTCTTT
once | TRBD2 | TRBJ2-7 | TRBV18 | CASSPASGDSYEQYF | TGTGCCAGCTCACCAGCGAGCGGGGACTCCTACGAGCAGTACTTC
- | - | TRBJ1-4 | TRBV7-2 | CASSLGSRIEKLFF | TGTGCCAGCAGCTTAGGGAGTCGAATTGAAAAACTGTTTTTT